Included here is one T cell receptor beta chain sequence, with context. Seattle patient enrollment occurred during active infection, with longitudinal follow-up thereafter. As handled by the study authors: Researchers report that nucleated cell counts were estimated from reference gene primer amplification. Some clones are missing from TCRdb's copy, which holds only in-frame ones; the method was immunoSEQ multiplex PCR. The V and J calls and clone size were taken over from that table, and D and trimming were inferred from the DNA. The data contain a few hundred thousand clones, around 90% of them singletons. These data are taken from a study of blood T cell repertoires in COVID-19. Study in general: Samples came from the United States, Italy and Spain, spanning acute and convalescent COVID-19. Sample material is recorded as cDNA or gDNA derived from T cells, B-cell-depleted T cells, or PBMCs.

This receptor was taken from a woman under 40 with COVID-19, enrolled during active disease. Sequencing input: peripheral blood.

CDR3 coding DNA: TGTGCCAGCAGCCCACCCAACCGGGACAAGTATTTT. It translates to CASSPPNRDKYF. The chain has TRBV3-1 (or the pseudogene TRBV3-2) and TRBJ2-3; the D gene is possibly TRBD1 (6 bases). The length of the CDR3 is 12 residues. CDR1 LGHDT and CDR2 YNNKEL come from the germline V gene (reference sequence). The ends were cut back, 4 bases at V and 13 bases at J, with 15 bases in the middle.